Below are 15 T cell receptor beta chains sequenced from a single sample in a study of T cell changes during pregnancy in multiple sclerosis. Sequencing used immunoSEQ multiplex PCR; TCRdb keeps in-frame clones, though not all of them. Altogether tens of thousands of clones are present, approximately 91% being singletons, with the ten largest covering roughly 1.4%. Material: peripheral blood, obtained in the third trimester of pregnancy. The receptor source for this set is a female donor with multiple sclerosis, enrolled in a pregnancy study.

The rearrangement uses TRBV19 and TRBJ2-3; TRBD2 matches at 10 bases. Trimming cost V 6 bases and J 5 bases; bases outside gene matches: 8. The length of the CDR3 is 15 residues. Germline CDR1 LNHDA, CDR2 SQIVND (reference sequence). In nucleotides, the CDR3 is TGTGCCAGTAGCCAAGATCGGACTAGCGGAGATACGCAGTATTTT. Protein sequence: CASSQDRTSGDTQYF. Looking up the rest from reference TRBV19 and TRBJ2-3 gives the full variable domain: DGGITQSPKYLFRKEGQNVTLSCEQNLNHDAMYWYRQDPGQGLRLIYYSQIVNDFQKGDIAEGYSVSREKKESFPLTVTSAQKNPTAFYLCASSQDRTSGDTQYFGPGTRLTVL.

This clone was seen a single time. The V and J genes are TRBV18 and TRBJ2-3; tentative D call: TRBD1 (6 bases). CDR1 KGHSH and CDR2 LQKENI come from the germline V gene. V was clipped by 6 bases and J by 0 bases, with 10 bases between them. The CDR3 totals 14 residues. CDR3 nucleotide sequence: TGTGCCAGCTCGTCGACAGGAAGCACAGATACGCAGTATTTT. It yields the protein CASSSTGSTDTQYF.

The V gene is TRBV7-2, the J gene TRBJ1-2; D is undetermined. The germline CDR1 and CDR2 sequences are SGHTA and FQGNSA. The CDR3 is made up of 16 amino acids. V lost 5 bases, J lost 0 bases, and 16 bases lay in between. CDR3 sequence: CASSRGSAGANYGYTF. Here the CDR3 DNA reads TGTGCCAGCAGCCGGGGATCTGCGGGAGCTAACTATGGCTACACCTTC.

The chain links TRBV4-3 to TRBJ2-7; no reliable D call. The V gene lost 0 bases and the J gene lost 0 bases, with 12 bases spanning the gap. Germline V gives CDR1 LGHNA, CDR2 YSLEER. CDR3 length equals 16 residues. The CDR3 nucleotides are TGCGCCAGCAGCCAAGATCCCCAGGCCCACTCCTACGAGCAGTACTTC. It specifies CASSQDPQAHSYEQYF.

The CDR3 loop is CAIREGAGAYHEQYF. The CDR3 nucleotides are TGTGCCATCAGGGAAGGGGCAGGGGCGTACCACGAGCAGTACTTC. The chain employs TRBV10-3 and TRBJ2-7; a possible D gene is TRBD1 (6 bases). Trimming removed 6 bases from V and 5 bases from J, with 20 bases in between. Germline assignment: CDR1 ENHRY and CDR2 SYGVKD. This CDR3 is 15 amino acids long.

The chain recombines TRBV7-2 with TRBJ1-1; D is possibly TRBD1 (6 bases). The CDR3 spans 13 residues. V was cut by 2 bases and J by 5 bases, with 9 bases left in between. Germline V gene lookup returns CDR1 SGHTA and CDR2 FQGNSA. CDR3 sequence (DNA): TGTGCCAGCAGCTTACAGGGGAGTACTGAAGCTTTCTTT. It translates to CASSLQGSTEAFF.

The CDR3 DNA reads as TGTGCCAGCGCCCCCAGGGGCCACACAGATACGCAGTATTTT. This encodes CASAPRGHTDTQYF. The chain joins TRBV5-6 to TRBJ2-3; D perhaps matches TRBD1 (6 bases). Trimming removed 7 bases from V and 2 bases from J, with 14 bases in between. Germline loops: CDR1 SGHDT, CDR2 YYEEEE. This CDR3 is 14 amino acids long.

This rearrangement joins TRBV29-1 to TRBJ2-1; TRBD1 might be the D (7 bases). V was cut by 4 bases and J by 8 bases, with 21 bases left in between. CDR1 and CDR2 from the germline V gene are SQVTM and ANQGSEA. The CDR3 is made up of 15 amino acids. The CDR3 loop is CSVGRGGGLGDEQFF. In DNA form, the CDR3 reads TGCAGCGTTGGGAGAGGAGGGGGCTTGGGGGATGAGCAGTTCTTC.

This clone was recorded once. The chain joins TRBV6-6 to TRBJ1-1; tentatively, D is TRBD1 (5 bases). This CDR3 has 16 residues. In germline, CDR1 is MNHNY, CDR2 SVGAGI (reference sequence). Trimming took off 6 bases at V and 6 bases at J, with 23 bases between the two ends. The CDR3 sequence is CASRYLQESAVAEAFF. The CDR3 region has the DNA TGTGCCAGCAGGTATCTACAGGAATCAGCCGTTGCTGAAGCTTTCTTT.

This clone has a single count. The chain is built from TRBV19 and TRBJ2-1, with 7 positions matching TRBD1. The CDR3 is 14 amino acids. The J segment lost 2 bases and the V segment lost 3 bases, leaving 1 base of the junction unmatched. The germline gives CDR1 LNHDA, CDR2 SQIVND (reference sequence). The CDR3 DNA reads TGTGCCAGTAGTATCCAGGGGGCCTACAATGAGCAGTTCTTC. Its translation is CASSIQGAYNEQFF.

The rearrangement links TRBV5-1 to TRBJ2-3; D gene uncertain. The CDR3 is made up of 14 amino acids. Trimming cost V 3 bases and J 0 bases, with 8 bases left between them. Germline V CDR1 and CDR2: SGHRS, YFSETQ. The CDR3 sequence is CASSSPDSTDTQYF. DNA of the CDR3: TGCGCCAGCAGCTCCCCAGATAGCACAGATACGCAGTATTTT. Together with reference TRBV5-1 and TRBJ2-3, the CDR3 gives the full variable domain: KAGVTQTPRYLIKTRGQQVTLSCSPISGHRSVSWYQQTPGQGLQFLFEYFSETQRNKGNFPGRFSGRQFSNSRSEMNVSTLELGDSALYLCASSSPDSTDTQYFGPGTRLTVL.

The rearrangement joins TRBV4-3 to TRBJ2-7, with a weak D call TRBD2 (6 bases). The length of the CDR3 is 15 residues. V shed 3 bases and J shed 2 bases, with 14 bases lying between them. Per the germline V gene, CDR1 is LGHNA and CDR2 is YSLEER. The CDR3 region is CASSQEGVQPYEQYF. CDR3 DNA sequence: TGCGCCAGCAGCCAGGAGGGCGTTCAACCCTACGAGCAGTACTTC.

The V call is TRBV4-1, the J call TRBJ1-2; D might be TRBD1 (6 bases). The V gene lost 5 bases and the J gene lost 7 bases, with 17 bases spanning the gap. Germline V CDR1 and CDR2: MGHRA, YSYEKL. This CDR3 has 14 residues. CDR3 DNA: TGCGCCAGCAGCAACACAGGGTTTAATGGTGGCTACACCTTC. This sequence encodes CASSNTGFNGGYTF.

This chain joins TRBV5-1 and TRBJ1-4; 12 nucleotides align to TRBD1. V gave up 0 bases and J gave up 8 bases; unmatched junction bases: 11. The CDR3 is 18 amino acids. Germline CDR1 and CDR2: SGHRS and YFSETQ. CDR3 sequence reads: CASSLVIYSGQGAEKLFF. Written as DNA, the CDR3 is TGCGCCAGCAGCTTGGTGATTTACTCGGGACAGGGGGCGGAAAAACTGTTTTTT.

A single count supports this clone. The chain is built from TRBV6-1 and TRBJ2-7, with D hard to call. The germline V gene encodes CDR1 MNHNS and CDR2 SASEGT. The V and J ends lost 3 bases and 5 bases respectively, with 8 bases between them. CDR3 length: 12 amino acids. In DNA form, the CDR3 reads TGTGCCAGCAGTGAGGCTTTTAACGAGCAGTACTTC. This translates into CASSEAFNEQYF.